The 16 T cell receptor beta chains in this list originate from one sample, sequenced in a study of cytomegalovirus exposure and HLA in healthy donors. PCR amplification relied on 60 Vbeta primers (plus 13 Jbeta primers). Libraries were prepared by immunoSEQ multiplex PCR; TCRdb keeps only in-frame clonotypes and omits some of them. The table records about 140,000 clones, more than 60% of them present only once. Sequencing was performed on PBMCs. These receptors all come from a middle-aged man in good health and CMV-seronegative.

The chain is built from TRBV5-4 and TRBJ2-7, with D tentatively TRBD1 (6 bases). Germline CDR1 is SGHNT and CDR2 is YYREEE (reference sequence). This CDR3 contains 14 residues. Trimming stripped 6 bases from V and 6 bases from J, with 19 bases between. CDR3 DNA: TGTGCCAGCAACCAACAGGGTTCCACTGGCGAGCAGTACTTC. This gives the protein CASNQQGSTGEQYF.

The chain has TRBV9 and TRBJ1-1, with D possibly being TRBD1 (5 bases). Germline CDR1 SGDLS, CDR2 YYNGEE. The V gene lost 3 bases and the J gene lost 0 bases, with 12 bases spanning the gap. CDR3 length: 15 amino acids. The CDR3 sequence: CASSARSGVNTEAFF. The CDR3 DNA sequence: TGTGCCAGCAGCGCGAGGTCGGGGGTGAACACTGAAGCTTTCTTT.

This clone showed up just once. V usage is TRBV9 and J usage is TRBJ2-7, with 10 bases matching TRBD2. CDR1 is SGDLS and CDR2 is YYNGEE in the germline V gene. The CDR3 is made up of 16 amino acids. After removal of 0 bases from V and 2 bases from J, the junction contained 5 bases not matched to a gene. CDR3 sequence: CASSVETLAGAYEQYF. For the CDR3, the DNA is TGTGCCAGCAGCGTAGAAACCCTAGCGGGAGCCTACGAGCAGTACTTC.

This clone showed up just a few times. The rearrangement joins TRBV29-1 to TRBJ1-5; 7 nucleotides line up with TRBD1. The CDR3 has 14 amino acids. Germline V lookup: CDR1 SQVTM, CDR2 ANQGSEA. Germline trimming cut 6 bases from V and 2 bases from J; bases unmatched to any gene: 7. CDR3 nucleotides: TGCAGCGTGGGACAGTCGGGCGGCAATCAGCCCCAGCATTTT. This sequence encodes CSVGQSGGNQPQHF.

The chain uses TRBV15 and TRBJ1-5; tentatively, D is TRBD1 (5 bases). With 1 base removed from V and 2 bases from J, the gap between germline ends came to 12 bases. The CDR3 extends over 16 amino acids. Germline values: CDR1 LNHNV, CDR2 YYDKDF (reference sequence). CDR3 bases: TGTGCCACCAGCAGAGCGAGACAGTCAGGCAATCAGCCCCAGCATTTT. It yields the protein CATSRARQSGNQPQHF.

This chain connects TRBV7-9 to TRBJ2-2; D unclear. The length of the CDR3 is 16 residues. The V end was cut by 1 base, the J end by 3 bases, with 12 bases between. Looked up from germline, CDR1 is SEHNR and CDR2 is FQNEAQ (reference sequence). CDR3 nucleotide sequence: TGTGCCAGCAGCTTAGAGATCCCCCCGGACACCGGGGAGCTGTTTTTT. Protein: CASSLEIPPDTGELFF.

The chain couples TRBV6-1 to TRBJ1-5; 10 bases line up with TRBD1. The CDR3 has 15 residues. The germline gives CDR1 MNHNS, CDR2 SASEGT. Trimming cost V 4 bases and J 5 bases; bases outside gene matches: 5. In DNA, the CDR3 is TGTGCCAGCAGTGGCCCGGGACAGGGGTATCAGCCCCAGCATTTT. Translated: CASSGPGQGYQPQHF.

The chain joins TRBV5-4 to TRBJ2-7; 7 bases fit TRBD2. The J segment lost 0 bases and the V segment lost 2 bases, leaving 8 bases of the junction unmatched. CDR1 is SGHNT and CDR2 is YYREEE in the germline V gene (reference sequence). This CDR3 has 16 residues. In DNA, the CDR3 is TGTGCCAGCAGCTTAGGCCGGGACTACAGCTCCTACGAGCAGTACTTC. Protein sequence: CASSLGRDYSSYEQYF.

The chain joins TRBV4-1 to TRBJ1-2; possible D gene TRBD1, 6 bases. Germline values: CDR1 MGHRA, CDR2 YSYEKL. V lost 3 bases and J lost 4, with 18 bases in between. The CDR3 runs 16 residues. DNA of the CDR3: TGCGCCAGCAGCCACAATTCGGGCAGGGGTGCCTATGGCTACACCTTC. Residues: CASSHNSGRGAYGYTF.

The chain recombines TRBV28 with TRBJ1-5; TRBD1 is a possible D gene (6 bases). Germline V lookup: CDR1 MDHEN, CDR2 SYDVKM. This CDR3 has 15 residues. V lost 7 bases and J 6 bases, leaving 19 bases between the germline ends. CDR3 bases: TGTGCCAGCACCACCCGGGGGGCGCGCGGTCAGCCCCAGCATTTT. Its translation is CASTTRGARGQPQHF. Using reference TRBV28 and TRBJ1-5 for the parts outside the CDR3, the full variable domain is DVKVTQSSRYLVKRTGEKVFLECVQDMDHENMFWYRQDPGLGLRLIYFSYDVKMKEKGDIPEGYSVSREKKERFSLILESASTNQTSMYLCASTTRGARGQPQHFGDGTRLSIL.

The CDR3 coding sequence is TGTGCCAGCCAAGGACATATCACTGGCTACACCTTC. Its protein product is CASQGHITGYTF. The chain combines TRBV6-6 with TRBJ1-2, with D possibly being TRBD1 (5 bases). V was trimmed by 8 bases and J by 7 bases, leaving 14 bases between them. Germline V gives CDR1 MNHNY, CDR2 SVGAGI (reference sequence). This CDR3 contains 12 residues.

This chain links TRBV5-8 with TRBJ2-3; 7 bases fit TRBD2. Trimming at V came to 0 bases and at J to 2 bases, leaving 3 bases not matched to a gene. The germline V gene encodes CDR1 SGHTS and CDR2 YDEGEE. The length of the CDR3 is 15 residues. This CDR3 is CASSLGAGITDTQYF. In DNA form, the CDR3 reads TGTGCCAGCAGCTTGGGAGCGGGAATCACAGATACGCAGTATTTT.

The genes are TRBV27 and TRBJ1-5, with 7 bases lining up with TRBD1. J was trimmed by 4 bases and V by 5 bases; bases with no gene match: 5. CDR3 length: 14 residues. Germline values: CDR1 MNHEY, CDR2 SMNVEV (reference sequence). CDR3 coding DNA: TGTGCCAGCAGTAGCACAGGGGCAAATCAGCCCCAGCATTTT. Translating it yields CASSSTGANQPQHF.

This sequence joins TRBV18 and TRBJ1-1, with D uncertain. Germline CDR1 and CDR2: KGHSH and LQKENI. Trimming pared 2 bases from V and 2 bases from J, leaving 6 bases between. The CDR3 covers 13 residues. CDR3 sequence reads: CASSPDINTEAFF. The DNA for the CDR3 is TGTGCCAGCTCACCAGACATAAACACTGAAGCTTTCTTT.

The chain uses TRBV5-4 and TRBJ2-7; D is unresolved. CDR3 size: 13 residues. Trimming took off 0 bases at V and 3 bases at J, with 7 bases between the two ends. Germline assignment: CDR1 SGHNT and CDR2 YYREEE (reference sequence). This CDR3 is CASSLGTDYEQYF. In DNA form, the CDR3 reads TGTGCCAGCAGCTTGGGAACAGACTACGAGCAGTACTTC. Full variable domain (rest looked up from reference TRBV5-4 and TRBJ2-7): ETGVTQSPTHLIKTRGQQVTLRCSSQSGHNTVSWYQQALGQGPQFIFQYYREEENGRGNFPPRFSGLQFPNYSSELNVNALELDDSALYLCASSLGTDYEQYFGPGTRLTVT.

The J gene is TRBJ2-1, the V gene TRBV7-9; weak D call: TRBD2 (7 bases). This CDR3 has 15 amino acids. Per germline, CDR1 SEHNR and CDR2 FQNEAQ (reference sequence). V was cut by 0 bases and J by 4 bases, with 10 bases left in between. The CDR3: CASSLAGGPYNEQFF. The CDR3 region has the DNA TGTGCCAGCAGCTTAGCGGGGGGGCCTTACAATGAGCAGTTCTTC.